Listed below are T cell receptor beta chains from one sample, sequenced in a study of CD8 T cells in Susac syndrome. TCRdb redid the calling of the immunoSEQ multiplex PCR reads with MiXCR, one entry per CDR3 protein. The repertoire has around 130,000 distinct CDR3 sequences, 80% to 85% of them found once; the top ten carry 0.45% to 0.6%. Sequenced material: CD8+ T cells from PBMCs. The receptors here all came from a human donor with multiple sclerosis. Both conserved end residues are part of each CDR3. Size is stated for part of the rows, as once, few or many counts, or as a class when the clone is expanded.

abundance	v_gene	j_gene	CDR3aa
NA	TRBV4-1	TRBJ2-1	CASSQDGSGSIPHNEQFF
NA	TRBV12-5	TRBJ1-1	CASGFLAGFAEAFF
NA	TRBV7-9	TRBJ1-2	CASSPSLGEYGYTF
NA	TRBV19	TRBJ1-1	CASSTWTASSTHEAFF
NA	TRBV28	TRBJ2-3	CASSFPLSGGGTDTQYF
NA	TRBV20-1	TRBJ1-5	CSAGTGMRDQPQHF
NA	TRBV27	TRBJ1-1	CASAGGTEAFF
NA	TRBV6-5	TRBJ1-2	CASSYSGGYGYTF
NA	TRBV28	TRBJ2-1	CASGGRARNEQFF
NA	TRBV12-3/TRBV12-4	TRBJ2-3	CASRPVSTDTQYF
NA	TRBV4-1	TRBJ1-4	CASSQGARNEKLFF
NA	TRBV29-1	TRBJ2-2	CSVVSGVTNTGELFF
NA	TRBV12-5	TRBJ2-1	CASGMGLAGDEQFF
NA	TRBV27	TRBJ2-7	CASSLSAGQYEQYF
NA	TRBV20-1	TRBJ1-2	CSARGGIYGYTF
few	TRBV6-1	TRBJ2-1	CASSDSPGGEQFF
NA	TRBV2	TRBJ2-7	CASSEASRNPRYEQYF
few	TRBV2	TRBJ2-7	CASSEALPPPYEQYF
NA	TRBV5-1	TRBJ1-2	CASNPGIGQGNPWDGYTF
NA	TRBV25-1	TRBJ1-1	CASSESGVGNTEAFF
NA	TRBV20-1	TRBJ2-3	CSAREAGGTDTQYF
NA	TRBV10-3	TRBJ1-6	CAITRGRVNSPLHF
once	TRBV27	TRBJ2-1	CASSLGVRSYNEQFF
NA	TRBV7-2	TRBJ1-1	CASSPPRRNTEAFF
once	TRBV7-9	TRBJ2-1	CASSLEVGGSDNEQFF
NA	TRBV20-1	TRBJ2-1	CSARNGLSPYNEQFF
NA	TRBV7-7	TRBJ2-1	CASSLGLAEYNEQFF
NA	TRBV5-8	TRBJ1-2	CASSLSQGAGGYTF
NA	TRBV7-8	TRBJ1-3	CASSFSDSGNTIYF
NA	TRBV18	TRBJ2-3	CASSRKLARDTQYF
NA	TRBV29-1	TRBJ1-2	CSVDRNYGYTF